The present T cell receptor beta chain was sequenced within a study of vaccination and CD4 T cells after COVID-19. Overall study: Two of the convalescents were Hispanic, and the group consisted of six males and four females. Findings of the study overall: Spike mono-reactivity was evident in 304 of the 307 vaccine-specific clones derived from convalescent patients. The study found that a median approximately 90% of reactive clones in convalescent patients appeared only post-vaccination.

The table lists this clonotype with a few counts. Its antigen remains unknown. CDR3 length equals 17 residues. The V gene's germline CDR1 is MNHNS and CDR2 SASEGT. With V trimmed by 3 bases and J by 1 base, 5 bases remained unmatched. Treatment noted: roughly 10-day PBMC culture with coronavirus spike peptide pools or control peptides (ViraFEST assay). Sequencing of the DNA from cultured CD4+ T cells was carried out with the Oncomine TCR Beta short-read assay. One entry per CDR3 protein results from TCRdb running MiXCR on the PCR reads. The top ten clones hold roughly half of a sample with 7,000 to 8,500 distinct CDR3 sequences, 55% of them seen once.

This chain uses TRBV6-1 with TRBJ2-7; TRBD2 matches at 14 bases. Sequencing input: CD4+ T cells from blood, cultured in vitro. This sequence was found in a human donor who had recovered from COVID-19. This chain's CDR3 is CASSETSGGAFSYEQYF. CDR3 nucleotide sequence: TGTGCCAGCAGTGAGACTAGCGGGGGGGCCTTTTCCTACGAGCAGTACTTC.